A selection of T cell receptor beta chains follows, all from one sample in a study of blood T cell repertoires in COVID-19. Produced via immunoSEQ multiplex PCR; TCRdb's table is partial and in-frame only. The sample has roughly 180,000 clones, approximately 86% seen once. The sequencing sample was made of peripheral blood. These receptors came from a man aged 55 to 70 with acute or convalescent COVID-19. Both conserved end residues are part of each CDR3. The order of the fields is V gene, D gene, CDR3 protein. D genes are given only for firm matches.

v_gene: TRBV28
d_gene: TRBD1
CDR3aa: CAKPRRPTGAYGYTF

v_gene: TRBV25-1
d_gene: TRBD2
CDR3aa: CASSSSSGSSYNEQFF

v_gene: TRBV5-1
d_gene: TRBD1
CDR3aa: CASNLLATGGFSGANVLTF

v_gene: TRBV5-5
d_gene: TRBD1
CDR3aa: CASSPQGARGYTF

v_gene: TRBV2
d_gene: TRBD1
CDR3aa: CASRDGQEKGYTF

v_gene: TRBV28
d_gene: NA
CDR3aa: CASSFLQTGNQPQHF

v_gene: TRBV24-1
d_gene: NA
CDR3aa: CATSAPRWRDTGELFF

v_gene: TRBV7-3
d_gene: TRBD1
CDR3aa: CASSLRQGAGSGELFF

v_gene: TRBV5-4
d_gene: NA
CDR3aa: CASSLGGLAENYEQYF

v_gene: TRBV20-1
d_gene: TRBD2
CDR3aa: CSARGGSQWYF

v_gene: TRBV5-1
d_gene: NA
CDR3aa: CASSLGGLLQETQYF

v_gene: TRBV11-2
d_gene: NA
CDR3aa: CASRSLDYNEQFF

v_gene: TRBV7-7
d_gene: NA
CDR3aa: CASSLGQTNTGELFF

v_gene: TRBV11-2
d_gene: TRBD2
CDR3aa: CASSFDGRSTDTQYF

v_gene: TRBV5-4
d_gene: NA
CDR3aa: CASSSRDLTYNEQFF

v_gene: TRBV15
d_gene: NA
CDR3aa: CATSRDRVESGTGELFF